This T cell receptor (beta chain) was sequenced in a study of OX40 agonist ivuxolimab in advanced cancers. Study-level points and caveats: No determination was made of the antigen specificity of the expanded peripheral T cells.

A word on this clone: As yet, its antigen is unknown.

The CDR3 runs 16 residues. V dropped 4 bases and J dropped 3 bases, with 16 bases sitting between them. From germline, CDR1 is MNHEY and CDR2 SMNVEV (reference sequence). Produced via immunoSEQ multiplex PCR; TCRdb's table is partial and in-frame only. The table shows 80,000 to 100,000 clones, with roughly 90% occurring only once. The genes are TRBV27 and TRBJ2-1; D ambiguous. The TCR was taken from an adult with an advanced solid tumor such as melanoma, head and neck, liver or kidney cancer. The input for sequencing was CD4+ or CD8+ T cells sorted from blood, taken in a trial of the OX40 agonist ivuxolimab. For the CDR3, the DNA is TGTGCCAGCAGTTCCCGAACGGCTAATCGCTACAATGAGCAGTTCTTC. Encoded protein: CASSSRTANRYNEQFF.